This T cell receptor (beta chain) was recovered during a study of T cells in Graves' hyperthyroidism and ophthalmopathy. With regard to this clonotype: Antigen: not known.

RNA transcripts were the template for amplifying TCR beta CDR3 regions. TCR CDR3 regions were first amplified by RT-PCR with HTBI primers. MiXCR, applied by TCRdb to the multiplex PCR reads, yields one record per CDR3 protein. Among about 380,000 distinct CDR3 sequences listed, approximately 15% were seen once. Study-wide points: Separating ophthalmopathy from stable hyperthyroidism was achieved by a 13 V-J model.

Germline V gene lookup returns CDR1 SGHVS and CDR2 FNYEAQ. With 5 bases removed from V and 1 base from J, the gap between germline ends came to 14 bases. The CDR3 has 15 residues. The receptor's source is a woman aged 55-70 years with Graves' hyperthyroidism. The V and J genes are TRBV7-6 and TRBJ2-5; tentatively, D is TRBD1 (6 bases). Sequencing was carried out using blood. The CDR3, as DNA: TGTGCCAGCAGCAAAACTACAGGGTCCCAAGAGACCCAGTACTTC. Its protein is CASSKTTGSQETQYF.